This T cell receptor (beta chain) was sequenced during a study of T-cell reconstitution after alpha-beta-depleted transplantation in children. A library of TCRbeta sequences, prepared with unique molecular identifiers, was generated. TCRdb redid the calling of the PCR reads with MiXCR, one entry per CDR3 protein. The sample comprises a few hundred thousand distinct CDR3 sequences, approximately 10% of which are singletons, and approximately 2.3% rests with the top ten. This CDR3 contains 14 residues. The germline V gene encodes CDR1 MNHEY and CDR2 SMNVEV (reference sequence). The germline V and J ends were trimmed by 2 bases and 6 bases, with 11 bases remaining between them. This clonotype was recorded a few times.

The TCR sequence derives from a human donor who donated a stem cell graft to a child with acute lymphoblastic leukemia. The chain combines TRBV27 with TRBJ1-5; D is perhaps TRBD1 (5 bases). This specimen was PBMCs from the stem cell graft donor, taken from the stem cell graft. The CDR3 spells CASSLAGEGQPQHF. The CDR3 DNA follows: TGTGCCAGCAGTTTAGCGGGGGAGGGTCAGCCCCAGCATTTT.